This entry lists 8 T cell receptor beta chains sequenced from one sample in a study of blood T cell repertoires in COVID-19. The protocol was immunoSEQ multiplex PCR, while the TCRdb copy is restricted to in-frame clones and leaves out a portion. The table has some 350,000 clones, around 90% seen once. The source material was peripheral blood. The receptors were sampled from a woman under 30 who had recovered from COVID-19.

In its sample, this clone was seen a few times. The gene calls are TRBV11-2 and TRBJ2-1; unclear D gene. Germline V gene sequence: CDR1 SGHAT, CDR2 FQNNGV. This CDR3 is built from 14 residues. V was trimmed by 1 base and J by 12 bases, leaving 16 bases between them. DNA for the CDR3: TGTGCCAGCAGCTTAGCCCCCGTAAGCCCTATGCAGTTCTTC. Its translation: CASSLAPVSPMQFF.

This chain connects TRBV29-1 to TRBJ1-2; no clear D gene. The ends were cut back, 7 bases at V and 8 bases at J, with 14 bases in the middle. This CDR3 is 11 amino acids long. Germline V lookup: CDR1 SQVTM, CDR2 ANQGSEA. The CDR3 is CSAPWRAGYTF. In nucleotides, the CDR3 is TGCAGCGCTCCCTGGCGGGCCGGCTACACCTTC.

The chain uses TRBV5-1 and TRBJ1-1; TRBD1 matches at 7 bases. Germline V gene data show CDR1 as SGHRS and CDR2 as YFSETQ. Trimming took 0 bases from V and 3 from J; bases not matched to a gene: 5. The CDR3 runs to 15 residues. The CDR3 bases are TGCGCCAGCAGCTTGGGACAGGGAGAGGACACTGAAGCTTTCTTT. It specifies CASSLGQGEDTEAFF. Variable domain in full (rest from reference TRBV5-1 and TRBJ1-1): KAGVTQTPRYLIKTRGQQVTLSCSPISGHRSVSWYQQTPGQGLQFLFEYFSETQRNKGNFPGRFSGRQFSNSRSEMNVSTLELGDSALYLCASSLGQGEDTEAFFGQGTRLTVV.

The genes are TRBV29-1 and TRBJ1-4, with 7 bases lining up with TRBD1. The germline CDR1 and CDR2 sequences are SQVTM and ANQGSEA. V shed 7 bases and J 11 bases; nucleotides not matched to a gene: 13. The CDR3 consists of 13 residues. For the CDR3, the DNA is TGCAGCGGAAGGACAGGAACCTCTGGGAAACTGTTTTTT. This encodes CSGRTGTSGKLFF.

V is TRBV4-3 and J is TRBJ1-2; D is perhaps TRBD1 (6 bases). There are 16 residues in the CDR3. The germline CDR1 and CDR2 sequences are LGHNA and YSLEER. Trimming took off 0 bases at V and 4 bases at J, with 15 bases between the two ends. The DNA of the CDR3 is TGCGCCAGCAGCCAAGAAACAGGGCCCCTTAGCTATGGCTACACCTTC. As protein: CASSQETGPLSYGYTF.

Written as DNA, the CDR3 is TGTGCCAGCAGGTCAACCGGGACTAGCGGTTCGAAGTTAACCTCCTACGAGCAGTACGTC. Encoded protein: CASRSTGTSGSKLTSYEQYV. This chain uses TRBV7-6 with TRBJ2-7, with 11 bases aligning to TRBD2. The V and J ends lost 6 bases and 0 bases, in that order; junction bases with no gene match: 19. CDR3 length: 20 amino acids. Germline V gives CDR1 SGHVS, CDR2 FNYEAQ.

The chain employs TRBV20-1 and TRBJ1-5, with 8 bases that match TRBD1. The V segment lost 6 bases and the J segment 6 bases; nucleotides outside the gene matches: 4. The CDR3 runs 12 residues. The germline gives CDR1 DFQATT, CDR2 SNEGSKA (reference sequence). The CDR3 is CSASTGGQPQHF. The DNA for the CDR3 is TGCAGTGCGAGTACAGGGGGTCAGCCCCAGCATTTT.

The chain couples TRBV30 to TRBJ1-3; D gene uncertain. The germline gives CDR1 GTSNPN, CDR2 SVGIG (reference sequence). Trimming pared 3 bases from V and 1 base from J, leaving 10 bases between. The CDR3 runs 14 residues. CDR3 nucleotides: TGTGCCTGGAGAACTCGGGGTTCTGGAAACACCATATATTTT. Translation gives CAWRTRGSGNTIYF. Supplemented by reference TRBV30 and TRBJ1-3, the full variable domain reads SQTIHQWPATLVQPVGSPLSLECTVEGTSNPNLYWYRQAAGRGLQLLFYSVGIGQISSEVPQNLSASRPQDRQFILSSKKLLLSDSGFYLCAWRTRGSGNTIYFGEGSWLTVV.